The TCR beta chain under discussion was sequenced for a study of blood T cell repertoires in COVID-19. The V and J ends lost 0 bases and 4 bases respectively, with 10 bases between them. Germline V gene data show CDR1 as SGDLS and CDR2 as YYNGEE. This CDR3 is 14 amino acids long. This table comes from immunoSEQ multiplex PCR, and its TCRdb copy is limited to in-frame clones, with some not included. The table includes approximately 190,000 clones, about 86% detected once. The source of this sequence is a man under 40 with active or convalescent COVID-19. Sequenced material: peripheral blood. The genes are TRBV9 and TRBJ1-1; no clear D gene. The CDR3 loop is CASSVAGGSTEAFF. Written as DNA, the CDR3 is TGTGCCAGCAGCGTAGCAGGAGGGAGCACTGAAGCTTTCTTT. Using reference TRBV9 and TRBJ1-1 for the parts outside the CDR3, the full variable domain is DSGVTQTPKHLITATGQRVTLRCSPRSGDLSVYWYQQSLDQGLQFLIQYYNGEERAKGNILERFSAQQFPDLHSELNLSSLELGDSALYFCASSVAGGSTEAFFGQGTRLTVV.